This TCR beta chain originates from a study of T-cell reconstitution after alpha-beta-depleted transplantation in children. Molecular barcoding with unique molecular identifiers was used for the TCRbeta library. TCRdb reprocessed the PCR reads with MiXCR, giving one entry per CDR3 protein. The table has 400,000 to 500,000 distinct CDR3 sequences, roughly 10% seen once. The CDR3 has 15 amino acids. V dropped 1 base and J dropped 2 bases, with 12 bases sitting between them. Germline V lookup: CDR1 DFQATT, CDR2 SNEGSKA (reference sequence). The receptor's source is a human donor who donated a stem cell graft to a child with acute myeloid leukemia. The chain employs TRBV20-1 and TRBJ2-1; D is uncertain. The source material was PBMCs from the stem cell graft donor, sampled from the stem cell graft. CDR3 amino acids: CSARVERVTYNEQFF. The CDR3 region has the DNA TGCAGTGCTAGAGTCGAAAGGGTGACCTACAATGAGCAGTTCTTC.